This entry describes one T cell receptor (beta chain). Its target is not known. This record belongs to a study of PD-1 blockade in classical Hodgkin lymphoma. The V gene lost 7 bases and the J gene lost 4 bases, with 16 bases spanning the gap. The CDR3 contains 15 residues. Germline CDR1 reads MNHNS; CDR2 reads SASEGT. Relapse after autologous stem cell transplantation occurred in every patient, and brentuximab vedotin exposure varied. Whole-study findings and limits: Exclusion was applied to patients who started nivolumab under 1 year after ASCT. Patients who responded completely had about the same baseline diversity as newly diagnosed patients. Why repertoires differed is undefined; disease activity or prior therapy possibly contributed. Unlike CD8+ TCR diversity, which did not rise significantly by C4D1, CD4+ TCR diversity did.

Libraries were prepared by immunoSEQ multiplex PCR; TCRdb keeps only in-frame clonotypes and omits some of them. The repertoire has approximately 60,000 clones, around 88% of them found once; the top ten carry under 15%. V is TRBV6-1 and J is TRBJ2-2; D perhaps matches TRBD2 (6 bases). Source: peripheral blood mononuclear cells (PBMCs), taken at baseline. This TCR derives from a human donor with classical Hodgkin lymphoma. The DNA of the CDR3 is TGTGCCAGCAAATACGAGCGGCGGGGCACCGGGGAGCTGTTTTTT. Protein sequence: CASKYERRGTGELFF.